This T cell receptor (beta chain) came from a study of blood T cell repertoires in COVID-19. V lost 2 bases, J lost 7 bases, and 6 bases lay in between. This CDR3 has 11 residues. TCRdb's table, derived via immunoSEQ multiplex PCR, lists solely in-frame clones and lacks some. The sample lists approximately 94,000 clones, 75% to 95% seen once, with less than 5% in the top ten. This sequence was found in a woman aged 45-65 years in a cohort sampled during active COVID-19. The chain carries TRBV12-3 or TRBV12-4 and TRBJ2-7; D is perhaps TRBD2 (5 bases). Sample: peripheral blood. CDR3 sequence reads: CASSLRGEQYF. The CDR3 nucleotides are TGTGCCAGCAGTTTAAGAGGGGAGCAGTACTTC.